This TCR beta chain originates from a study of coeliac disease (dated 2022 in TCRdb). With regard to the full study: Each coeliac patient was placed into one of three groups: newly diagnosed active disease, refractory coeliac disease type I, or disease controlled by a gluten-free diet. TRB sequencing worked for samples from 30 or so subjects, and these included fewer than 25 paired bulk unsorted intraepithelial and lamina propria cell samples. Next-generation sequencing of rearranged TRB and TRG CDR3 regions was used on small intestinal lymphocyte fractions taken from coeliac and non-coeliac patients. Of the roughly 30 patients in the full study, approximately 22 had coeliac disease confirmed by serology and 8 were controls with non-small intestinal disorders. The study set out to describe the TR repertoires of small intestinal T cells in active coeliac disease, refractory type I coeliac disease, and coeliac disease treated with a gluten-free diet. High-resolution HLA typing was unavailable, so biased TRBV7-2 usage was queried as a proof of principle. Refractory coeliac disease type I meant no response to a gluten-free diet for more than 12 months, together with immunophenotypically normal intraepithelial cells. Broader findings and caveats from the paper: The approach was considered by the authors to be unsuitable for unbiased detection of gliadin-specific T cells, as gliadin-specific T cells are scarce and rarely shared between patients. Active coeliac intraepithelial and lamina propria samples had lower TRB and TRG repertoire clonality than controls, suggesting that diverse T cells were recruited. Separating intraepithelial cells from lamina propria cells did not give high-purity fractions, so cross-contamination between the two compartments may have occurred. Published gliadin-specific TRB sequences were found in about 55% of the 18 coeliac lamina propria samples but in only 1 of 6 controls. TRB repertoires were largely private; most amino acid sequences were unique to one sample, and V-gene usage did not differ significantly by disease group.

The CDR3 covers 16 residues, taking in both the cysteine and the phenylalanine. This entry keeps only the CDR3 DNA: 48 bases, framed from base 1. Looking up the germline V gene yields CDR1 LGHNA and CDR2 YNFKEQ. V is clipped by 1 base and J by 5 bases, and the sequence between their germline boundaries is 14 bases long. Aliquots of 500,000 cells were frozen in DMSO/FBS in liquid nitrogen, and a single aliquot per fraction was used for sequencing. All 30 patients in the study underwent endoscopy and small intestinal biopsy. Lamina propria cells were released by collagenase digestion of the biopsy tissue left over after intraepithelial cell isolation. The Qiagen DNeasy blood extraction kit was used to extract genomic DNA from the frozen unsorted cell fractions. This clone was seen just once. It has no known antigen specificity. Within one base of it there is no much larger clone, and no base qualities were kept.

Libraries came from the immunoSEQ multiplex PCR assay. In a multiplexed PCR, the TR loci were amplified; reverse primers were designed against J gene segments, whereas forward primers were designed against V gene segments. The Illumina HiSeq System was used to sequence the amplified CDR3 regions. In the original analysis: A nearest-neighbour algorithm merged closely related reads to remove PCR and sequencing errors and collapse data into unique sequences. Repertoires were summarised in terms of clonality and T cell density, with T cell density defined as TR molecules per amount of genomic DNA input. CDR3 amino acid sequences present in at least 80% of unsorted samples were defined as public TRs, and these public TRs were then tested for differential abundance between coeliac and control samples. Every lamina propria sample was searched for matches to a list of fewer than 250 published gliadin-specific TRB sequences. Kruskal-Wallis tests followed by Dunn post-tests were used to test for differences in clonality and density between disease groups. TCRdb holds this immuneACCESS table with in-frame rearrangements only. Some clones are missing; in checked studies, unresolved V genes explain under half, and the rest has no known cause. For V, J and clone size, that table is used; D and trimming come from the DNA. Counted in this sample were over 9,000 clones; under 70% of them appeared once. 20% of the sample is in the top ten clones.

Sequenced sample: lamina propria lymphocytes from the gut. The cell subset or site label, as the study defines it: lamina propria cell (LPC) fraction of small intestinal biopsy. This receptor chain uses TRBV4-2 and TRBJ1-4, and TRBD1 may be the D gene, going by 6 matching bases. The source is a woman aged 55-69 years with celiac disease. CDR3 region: CASSQAVAGENEKLFF. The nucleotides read TGTGCCAGCAGCCAAGCGGTGGCAGGGGAAAATGAAAAACTGTTTTTT.